The next 9 T cell receptor beta chains were all read from a single sample in a study of shared clonotypes between healthy human individuals. The table came from immunoSEQ multiplex PCR; TCRdb's copy has only in-frame clones and leaves some out. This sample has about 670,000 clones; about two thirds occur once, and the top ten carry around 1.8%. The sequencing sample was made of memory CD4+ T cells sorted from blood. Subset reported: CD45RA-negative fraction. Receptors were obtained from a woman aged 25 to 39 in good health.

This clone turned up a few times. The chain is built from TRBV2 and TRBJ2-1, with D maybe TRBD2 (5 bases). Germline CDR1 is SNHLY and CDR2 is FYNNEI. This CDR3 contains 14 residues. The ends were cut back, 8 bases at V and 0 bases at J, with 11 bases in the middle. CDR3 amino acids: CASVSGYSYNEQFF. The DNA of the CDR3 is TGTGCCAGCGTGAGCGGCTACTCCTACAATGAGCAGTTCTTC. The full variable domain, in which reference TRBV2 and TRBJ2-1 provide the parts outside the CDR3, is EPEVTQTPSHQVTQMGQEVILRCVPISNHLYFYWYRQILGQKVEFLVSFYNNEISEKSEIFDDQFSVERPDGSNFTLKIRSTKLEDSAMYFCASVSGYSYNEQFFGPGTRLTVL.

The V call is TRBV10-2, the J call TRBJ2-2, with D unresolved. V was shortened by 9 bases and J by 9 bases, with 17 bases between the two germline ends. Germline assignment: CDR1 WSHSY and CDR2 SAAADI. This CDR3 is built from 13 residues. The CDR3 region has the DNA TGCGCCAGTACCGGGCCCGACCCCCGGGAGCTGTTTTTT. Its translation is CASTGPDPRELFF.

The chain is built from TRBV6-1 and TRBJ2-7; possible D gene TRBD2, 5 bases. The CDR3 has 12 amino acids. V was cut by 8 bases and J by 2 bases, with 10 bases left in between. Germline values: CDR1 MNHNS, CDR2 SASEGT. CDR3 DNA: TGTGCCAGCCTCAGAGGGACCTACGAGCAGTACTTC. Protein: CASLRGTYEQYF.

This chain joins TRBV28 and TRBJ2-3, with D perhaps TRBD1 (6 bases). The V and J ends lost 5 bases and 3 bases respectively, with 15 bases between them. The length of the CDR3 is 15 residues. The germline gives CDR1 MDHEN, CDR2 SYDVKM. The CDR3 nucleotides are TGTGCCAGCAGTCGATCCGGGACATTGACAGATACGCAGTATTTT. Its protein is CASSRSGTLTDTQYF.

The gene calls are TRBV7-9 and TRBJ2-2, with 7 bases aligning to TRBD1. V was clipped by 5 bases and J by 4 bases; unmatched bases: 1. The CDR3 is 13 amino acids. Germline assignment: CDR1 SEHNR and CDR2 FQNEAQ (reference sequence). Here the CDR3 reads CASSPGGTGELFF. CDR3 nucleotides: TGTGCCAGCAGCCCAGGGGGCACCGGGGAGCTGTTTTTT. The whole variable domain, remainder taken from reference TRBV7-9 and TRBJ2-2, is DTGVSQNPRHKITKRGQNVTFRCDPISEHNRLYWYRQTLGQGPEFLTYFQNEAQLEKSRLLSDRFSAERPKGSFSTLEIQRTEQGDSAMYLCASSPGGTGELFFGEGSRLTVL.

V is TRBV7-2 and J is TRBJ2-7; perhaps TRBD2 as D (7 bases). Trimming took 4 bases from V and 2 from J, leaving 21 bases between them. The length of the CDR3 is 17 residues. The germline gives CDR1 SGHTA, CDR2 FQGNSA. Here the CDR3 DNA reads TGTGCCAGCAGCTCTTTGGGGAGGGGGTCCCTTCCCTACGAGCAGTACTTC. As protein: CASSSLGRGSLPYEQYF.

This chain joins TRBV19 and TRBJ2-7, with 7 bases lining up with TRBD2. CDR1 is LNHDA and CDR2 is SQIVND in the germline V gene (reference sequence). The CDR3 sequence is 15 residues long. The J segment lost 4 bases and the V segment lost 4 bases, leaving 10 bases of the junction unmatched. CDR3: CASSRNSQRGYEQYF. The CDR3 DNA follows: TGTGCCAGTAGTAGAAACTCACAGCGGGGTTACGAGCAGTACTTC.

This clone occurred a few times. The sample holds other DNA sequences that translate to the same CDR3. The V and J genes are TRBV2 and TRBJ1-5; D not resolved. The V end was cut by 8 bases, the J end by 3 bases, with 11 bases between. Germline-derived CDR1 and CDR2 are SNHLY and FYNNEI. This CDR3 comprises 13 residues. CDR3: CASLQDSNQPQHF. The CDR3 nucleotides are TGTGCCAGCCTTCAGGACTCCAATCAGCCCCAGCATTTT.

V usage is TRBV10-3 and J usage is TRBJ1-3, with D tentatively TRBD1 (5 bases). There are 16 residues in the CDR3. Germline V CDR1 and CDR2: ENHRY, SYGVKD. The V and J ends lost 0 bases and 8 bases respectively, with 17 bases between them. CDR3 DNA: TGTGCCATCAGTGAGTCGATCGGGGGGAGACGAGACACCATATATTTT. Protein: CAISESIGGRRDTIYF.